Listed below are T cell receptor beta chains from one sample, sequenced in a study of cytomegalovirus exposure and HLA in healthy donors. Generated by immunoSEQ multiplex PCR, the TCRdb table keeps only in-frame clones and is missing some. The data contain tens of thousands of clones, roughly two thirds of them singletons. Sequencing used PBMCs. The receptors were sampled from a woman between 50 and 59 years old in good health and CMV-seronegative. CDR3s include the opening cysteine and the closing phenylalanine or tryptophan. D genes are given only for firm matches. The size of a clone is reported for some rows only, either as once, few or many, or as a class for expanded clones.

TRBD1	TRBV5-4	NA	TRBJ1-1	TGTGCCAGCAGCGACTCCGGGACAGGGTTATTTCCTTTCTTT	CASSDSGTGLFPFF
NA	TRBV21-1	NA	TRBJ1-2	TGTGCCAGCAGCAAAGTACGGGTCTCCTTCTATGGCTACACCTTC	CASSKVRVSFYGYTF
TRBD2	TRBV7-8	few	TRBJ2-5	TGTGCCAGCACACTATGGAGGACTAGCGGGAGTGTGTCCCAAGAGACCCAGTACTTC	CASTLWRTSGSVSQETQYF
TRBD1	TRBV5-1	NA	TRBJ1-1	TGCGCCAGCAGCCCGGGAGACAGGGAGAACACTGAAGCTTTCTTT	CASSPGDRENTEAFF
NA	TRBV28	NA	TRBJ1-1	TGTGCCAGCCGTCGAGACACTGAAGCTTTCTTT	CASRRDTEAFF
NA	TRBV11-1	once	TRBJ1-1	TGTGCCAGCAGCAATGGGGCCGGCACTGAAGCTTTCTTT	CASSNGAGTEAFF
TRBD2	TRBV4-3	few	TRBJ2-1	TGCGCCAGCAGCCAAGAGCCCAGCGGGAGCTACAATGAGCAGTTCTTC	CASSQEPSGSYNEQFF
TRBD1	TRBV27	few	TRBJ2-5	TGTGCCAGCAGTCCCTACAACAGGGGAGAGACCCAGTACTTC	CASSPYNRGETQYF
NA	TRBV27	NA	TRBJ1-5	TGTGCCAGCAGCACCCGCAGGGATCAGCCCCAGCATTTT	CASSTRRDQPQHF
NA	TRBV18	NA	TRBJ1-5	TGTGCCAGCTCTTTTGGCAATAGCAATCAGCCCCAGCATTTT	CASSFGNSNQPQHF
NA	TRBV7-9	NA	TRBJ2-5	TGTGCCAGCAGCTTTTCGGGGCAAGAGACCCAGTACTTC	CASSFSGQETQYF
NA	TRBV5-6	NA	TRBJ2-2	TGTGCCAGCAGCTGGGACCCTTTAGGGGGGCTGTTTTTT	CASSWDPLGGLFF
TRBD2	TRBV5-4	NA	TRBJ2-7	TGTGCCAGCAGCCCCGGACTAGTGGGCAATTCCTACGAGCAGTACTTC	CASSPGLVGNSYEQYF
TRBD2	TRBV6-5	NA	TRBJ2-5	TGTGCCAGCAGTTACTCGATTAGCGGGAGCGCACAGACCCAGTACTTC	CASSYSISGSAQTQYF
NA	TRBV7-7	NA	TRBJ1-2	TGTGCTAGCAGCTCGCAGGGACACCCACCCTATGGCTACACCTTC	CASSSQGHPPYGYTF